The clone carrying this T cell receptor beta chain was seen a handful of times. The antigen is not known. The CDR3 is 11 amino acids. After removal of 4 bases from V and 12 bases from J, the junction contained 2 bases not matched to a gene. Median post-mortem interval was roughly 9.5 hours for GI, liver, skin and lymphoid tissues. The data were taken from a study of tissue T cells after allogeneic stem cell transplantation. Survey-depth TCRbeta CDR3 sequencing reported V/J genes and productive frequencies. This table comes from immunoSEQ multiplex PCR, and its TCRdb copy is limited to in-frame clones, with some not included. The sample holds about 12,000 clones, about 70% seen once. Study results and caveats: Tissue-detected TCR repertoire was only partly captured by blood and spleen T cells. Motif-based clustering found tissue-specific repertoire signatures shared across patients, though few clones were shared.

This material consisted of tissue from the right colon, taken at autopsy. The chain employs TRBV12-3 or TRBV12-4 and TRBJ1-2, with 10 bases matching TRBD1. This clonotype originated in a woman between 18 and 50 years old with breast cancer. CDR3 sequence reads: CASSSGTGDTF. The CDR3 DNA reads as TGTGCCAGCAGTTCTGGGACAGGGGACACCTTC.